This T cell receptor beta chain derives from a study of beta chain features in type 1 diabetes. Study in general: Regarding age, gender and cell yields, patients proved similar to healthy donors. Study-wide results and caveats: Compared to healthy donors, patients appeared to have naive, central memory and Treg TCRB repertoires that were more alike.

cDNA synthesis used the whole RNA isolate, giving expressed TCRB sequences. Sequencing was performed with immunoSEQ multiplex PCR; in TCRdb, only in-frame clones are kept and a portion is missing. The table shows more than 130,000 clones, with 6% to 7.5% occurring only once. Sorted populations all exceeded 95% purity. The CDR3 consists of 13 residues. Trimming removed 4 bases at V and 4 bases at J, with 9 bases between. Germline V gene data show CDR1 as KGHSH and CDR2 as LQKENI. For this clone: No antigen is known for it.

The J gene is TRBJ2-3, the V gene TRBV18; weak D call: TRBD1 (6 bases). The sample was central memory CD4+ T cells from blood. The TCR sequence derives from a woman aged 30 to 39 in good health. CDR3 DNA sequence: TGTGCCAGCTCACTGGGGGCAGCAGATACGCAGTATTTT. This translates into CASSLGAADTQYF.